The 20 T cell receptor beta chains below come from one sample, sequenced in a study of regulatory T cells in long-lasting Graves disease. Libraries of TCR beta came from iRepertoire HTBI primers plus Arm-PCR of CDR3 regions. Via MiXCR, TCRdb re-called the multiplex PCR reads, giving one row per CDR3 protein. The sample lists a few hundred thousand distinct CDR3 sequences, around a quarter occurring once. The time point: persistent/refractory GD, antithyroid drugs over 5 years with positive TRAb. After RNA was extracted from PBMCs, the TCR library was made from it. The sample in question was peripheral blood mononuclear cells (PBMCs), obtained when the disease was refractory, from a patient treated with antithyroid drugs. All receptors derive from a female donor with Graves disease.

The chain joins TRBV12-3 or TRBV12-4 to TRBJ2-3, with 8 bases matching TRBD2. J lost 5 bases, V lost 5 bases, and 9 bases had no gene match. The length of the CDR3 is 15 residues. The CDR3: CASSPVSAGGDTQYF. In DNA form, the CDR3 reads TGTGCCAGCAGTCCCGTATCGGCGGGAGGAGATACGCAGTATTTT.

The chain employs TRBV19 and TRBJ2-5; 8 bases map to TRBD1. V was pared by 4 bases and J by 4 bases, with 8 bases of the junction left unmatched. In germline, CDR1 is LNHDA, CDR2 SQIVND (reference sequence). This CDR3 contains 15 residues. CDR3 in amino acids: CASSNSGGLGETQYF. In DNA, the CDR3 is TGTGCCAGTAGTAATTCAGGGGGCCTGGGAGAGACCCAGTACTTC.

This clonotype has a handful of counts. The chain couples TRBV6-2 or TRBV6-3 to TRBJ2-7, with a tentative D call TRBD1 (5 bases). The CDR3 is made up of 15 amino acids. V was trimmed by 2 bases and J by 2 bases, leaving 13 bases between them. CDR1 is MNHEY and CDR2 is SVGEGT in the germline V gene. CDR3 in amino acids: CASSYSREGAYEQYF. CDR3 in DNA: TGTGCCAGCAGTTACAGCAGGGAAGGGGCCTACGAGCAGTACTTC.

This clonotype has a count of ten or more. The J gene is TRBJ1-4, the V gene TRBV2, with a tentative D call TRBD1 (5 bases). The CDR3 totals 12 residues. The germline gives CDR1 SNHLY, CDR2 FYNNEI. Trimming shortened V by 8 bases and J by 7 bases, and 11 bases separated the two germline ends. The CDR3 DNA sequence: TGTGCCAGCCTTTCGAGGGGTGAAAAACTGTTTTTT. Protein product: CASLSRGEKLFF.

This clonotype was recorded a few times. CDR3 sequence reads: CSVERFGQGNTEAFF. DNA for the CDR3: TGCAGCGTTGAACGATTTGGGCAGGGCAACACTGAAGCTTTCTTT. The chain carries TRBV29-1 and TRBJ1-1; perhaps TRBD1 as D (5 bases). Trimming shortened V by 2 bases and J by 2 bases, and 15 bases separated the two germline ends. Germline-derived CDR1 and CDR2 are SQVTM and ANQGSEA. The CDR3 totals 15 residues.

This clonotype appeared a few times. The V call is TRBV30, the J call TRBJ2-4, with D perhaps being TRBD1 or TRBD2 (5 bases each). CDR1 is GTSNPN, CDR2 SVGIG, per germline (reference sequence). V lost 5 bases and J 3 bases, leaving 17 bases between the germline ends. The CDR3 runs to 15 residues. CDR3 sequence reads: CAWGRGQGNKNIQYF. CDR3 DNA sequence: TGTGCCTGGGGCCGCGGGCAGGGAAACAAAAACATTCAGTACTTC.

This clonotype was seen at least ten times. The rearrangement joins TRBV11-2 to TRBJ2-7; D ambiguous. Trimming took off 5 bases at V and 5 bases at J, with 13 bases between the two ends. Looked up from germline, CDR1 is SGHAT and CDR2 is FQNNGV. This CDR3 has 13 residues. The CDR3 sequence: CASSQSSIHEQYF. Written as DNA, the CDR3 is TGTGCCAGCAGCCAAAGTAGTATCCACGAGCAGTACTTC.

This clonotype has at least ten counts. As DNA, the CDR3 is TGTGCCAGCAGTTTAGGGACTAGAAAGGCCTACGAGCAGTACTTC. Translating gives CASSLGTRKAYEQYF. The V call is TRBV28, the J call TRBJ2-7, with 8 bases aligning to TRBD2. The ends lost 2 bases at V and 2 bases at J; junction bases unmatched: 5. The CDR3 consists of 15 residues. Germline-derived CDR1 and CDR2 are MDHEN and SYDVKM.

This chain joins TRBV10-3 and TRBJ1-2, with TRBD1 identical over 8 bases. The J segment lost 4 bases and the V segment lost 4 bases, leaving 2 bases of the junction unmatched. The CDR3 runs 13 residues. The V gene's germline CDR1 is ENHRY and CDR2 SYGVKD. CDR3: CAISGTGTYGYTF. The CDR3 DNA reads TGTGCCATCAGTGGGACAGGGACCTATGGCTACACCTTC.

The CDR3, as DNA: TGCAGTGCTAGGGTGGGGCCATACGAGCAGTACTTC. Its translation is CSARVGPYEQYF. The chain recombines TRBV20-1 with TRBJ2-5; TRBD1 might be the D (5 bases). The J call may not be correct, given that the DNA end is closer to TRBJ2-7. The CDR3 sequence is 12 residues long. The V gene's germline CDR1 is DFQATT and CDR2 SNEGSKA (reference sequence).

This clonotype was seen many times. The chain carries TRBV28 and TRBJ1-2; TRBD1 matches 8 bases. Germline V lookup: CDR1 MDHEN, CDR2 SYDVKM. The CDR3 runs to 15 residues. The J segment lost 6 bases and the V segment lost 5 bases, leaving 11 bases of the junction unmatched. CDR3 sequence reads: CASSRGGQAGDGYTF. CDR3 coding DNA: TGTGCCAGCAGTCGCGGGGGACAGGCAGGTGATGGCTACACCTTC.

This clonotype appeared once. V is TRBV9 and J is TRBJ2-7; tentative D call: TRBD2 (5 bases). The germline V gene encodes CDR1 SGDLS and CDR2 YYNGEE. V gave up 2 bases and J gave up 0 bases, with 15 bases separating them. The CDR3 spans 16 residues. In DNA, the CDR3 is TGTGCCAGCAGCGTGGGGAGTAATAGTGTCTCCTACGAGCAGTACTTC. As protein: CASSVGSNSVSYEQYF.

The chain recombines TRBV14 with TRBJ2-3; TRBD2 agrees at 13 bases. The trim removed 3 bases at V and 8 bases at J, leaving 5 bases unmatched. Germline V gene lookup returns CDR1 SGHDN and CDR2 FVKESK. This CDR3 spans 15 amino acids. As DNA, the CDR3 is TGTGCCAGCAGCCAGACTAGCGGGAGGAGCGGTACGCAGTATTTT. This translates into CASSQTSGRSGTQYF.

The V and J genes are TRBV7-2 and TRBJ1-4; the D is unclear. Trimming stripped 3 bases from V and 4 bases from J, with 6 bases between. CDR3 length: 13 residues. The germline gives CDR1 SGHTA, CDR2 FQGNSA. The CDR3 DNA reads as TGTGCCAGCAGCTTGACGTTTAATGAAAAACTGTTTTTT. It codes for CASSLTFNEKLFF.

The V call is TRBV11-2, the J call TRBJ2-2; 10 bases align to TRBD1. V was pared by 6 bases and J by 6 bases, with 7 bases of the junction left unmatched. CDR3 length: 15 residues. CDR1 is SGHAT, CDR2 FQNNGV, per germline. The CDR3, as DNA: TGTGCCAGCAGAAAGACAGGGGGCTTGGCCGGGGAGCTGTTTTTT. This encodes CASRKTGGLAGELFF.

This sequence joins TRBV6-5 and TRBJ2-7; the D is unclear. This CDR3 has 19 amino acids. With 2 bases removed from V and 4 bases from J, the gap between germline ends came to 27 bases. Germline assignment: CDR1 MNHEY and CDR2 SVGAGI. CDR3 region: CASSYPVPGWGSVPYEQYF. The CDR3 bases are TGTGCCAGCAGTTACCCCGTTCCCGGGTGGGGTTCCGTCCCTTACGAGCAGTACTTC.

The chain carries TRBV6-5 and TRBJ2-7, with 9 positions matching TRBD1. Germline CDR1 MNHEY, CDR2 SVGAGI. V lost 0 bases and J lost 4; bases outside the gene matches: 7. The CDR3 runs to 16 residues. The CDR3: CASSYSLGQGYYEQYF. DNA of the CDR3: TGTGCCAGCAGTTACTCCTTGGGACAGGGTTATTACGAGCAGTACTTC.

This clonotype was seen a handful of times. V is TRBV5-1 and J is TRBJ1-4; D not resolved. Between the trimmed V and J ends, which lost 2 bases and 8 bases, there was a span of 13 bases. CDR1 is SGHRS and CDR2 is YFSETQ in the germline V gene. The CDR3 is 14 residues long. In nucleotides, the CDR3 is TGCGCCAGCAGCTTTTCGGGAGTTGACGAAAAACTGTTTTTT. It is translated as CASSFSGVDEKLFF.

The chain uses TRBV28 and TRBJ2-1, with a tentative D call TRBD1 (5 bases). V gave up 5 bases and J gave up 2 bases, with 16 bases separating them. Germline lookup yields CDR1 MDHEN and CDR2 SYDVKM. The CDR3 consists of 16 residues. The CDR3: CASSRRVGHTYNEQFF. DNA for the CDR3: TGTGCCAGCAGTAGAAGAGTGGGGCATACCTACAATGAGCAGTTCTTC.

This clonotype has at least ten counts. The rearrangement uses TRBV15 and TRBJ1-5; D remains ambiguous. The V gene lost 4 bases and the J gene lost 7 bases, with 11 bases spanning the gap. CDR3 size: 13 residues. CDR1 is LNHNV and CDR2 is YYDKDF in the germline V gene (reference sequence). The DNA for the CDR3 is TGTGCCACCAGCACCGAAAGAAGGCAGCCCCAGCATTTT. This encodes CATSTERRQPQHF. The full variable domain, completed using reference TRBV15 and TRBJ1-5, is DAMVIQNPRYQVTQFGKPVTLSCSQTLNHNVMYWYQQKSSQAPKLLFHYYDKDFNNEADTPDNFQSRRPNTSFCFLDIRSPGLGDTAMYLCATSTERRQPQHFGDGTRLSIL.